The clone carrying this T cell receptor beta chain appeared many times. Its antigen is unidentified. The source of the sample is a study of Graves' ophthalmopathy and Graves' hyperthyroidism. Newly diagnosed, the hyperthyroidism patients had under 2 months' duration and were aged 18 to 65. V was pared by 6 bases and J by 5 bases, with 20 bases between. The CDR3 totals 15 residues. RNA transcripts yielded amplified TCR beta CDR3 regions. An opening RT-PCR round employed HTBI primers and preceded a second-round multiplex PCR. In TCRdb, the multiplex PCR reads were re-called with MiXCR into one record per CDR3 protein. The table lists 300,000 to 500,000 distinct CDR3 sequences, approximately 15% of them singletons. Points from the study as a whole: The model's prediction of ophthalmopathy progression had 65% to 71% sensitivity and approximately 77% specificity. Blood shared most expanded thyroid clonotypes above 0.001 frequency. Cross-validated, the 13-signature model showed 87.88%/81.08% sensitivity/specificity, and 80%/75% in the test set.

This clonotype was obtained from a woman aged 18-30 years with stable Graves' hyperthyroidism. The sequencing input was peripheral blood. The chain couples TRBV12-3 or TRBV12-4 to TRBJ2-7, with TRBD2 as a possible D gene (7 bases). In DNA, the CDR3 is TGTGCCAGCAGGAGGGGGGGGGGATTTTCAGACGAGCAGTACTTC. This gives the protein CASRRGGGFSDEQYF.